The text below deals with one T cell receptor beta chain. Its specificity is unknown. Data came from immunoSEQ multiplex PCR; TCRdb stores just in-frame clones and leaves some out. This table holds fewer than 85,000 clones, 80% to 90% found once. This sample was included in a study of OX40 agonist ivuxolimab in advanced cancers. Study information: Patients assigned to dose escalation were diagnosed with hepatocellular carcinoma, melanoma, renal cell or head and neck cancer. It was permissible to have had prior anti-PD-1, anti-PD-L1 or anti-CTLA-4 therapy, and around 40% had some.

Study-level findings and limits: What antigens the expanded peripheral T cells recognized was never established.

This clonotype originated in an adult with an advanced solid tumor such as melanoma, head and neck, liver or kidney cancer. The material sequenced was CD4+ or CD8+ T cells sorted from blood, taken in a trial of the OX40 agonist ivuxolimab.

The CDR3 DNA follows: TGTGCCATCAGGAAGACAGGGGGCACCTACAATGAGCAGTTCTTC. It codes for CAIRKTGGTYNEQFF. The V call is TRBV10-3, the J call TRBJ2-1, with 10 bases matching TRBD1. This CDR3 has 15 residues. Germline CDR1 ENHRY, CDR2 SYGVKD. The J segment lost 2 bases and the V segment lost 6 bases, leaving 4 bases of the junction unmatched.